The source of this TCR beta chain is a study of cytomegalovirus exposure and HLA in healthy donors. This CDR3 comprises 22 residues. The V gene end was trimmed by 1 base and the J gene end by 4 bases; junction bases not matched to a gene: 16. Germline CDR1 reads SGHVS; CDR2 reads FQNEAQ. With 60 Vbeta and 13 Jbeta primers, the PCR was carried out. This table comes from immunoSEQ multiplex PCR, and its TCRdb copy is limited to in-frame clones, with some not included. The table includes about 220,000 clones, around 75% detected once. The sequencing sample was made of PBMCs. The chain couples TRBV7-8 to TRBJ2-2; 15 bases line up with TRBD2. This clonotype originated in a woman in her thirties in good health and CMV-seronegative. CDR3 region: CASSLDSASGLAGGPGTGELFF. The CDR3, as DNA: TGTGCCAGCAGCTTAGATTCCGCCTCAGGACTAGCGGGAGGGCCGGGCACCGGGGAGCTGTTTTTT.